The 14 T cell receptor beta chains in this list originate from one sample, sequenced in a study of cytomegalovirus exposure and HLA in healthy donors. PCR employed 60 Vbeta and 13 Jbeta primers. Clones were sequenced by immunoSEQ multiplex PCR, and TCRdb holds only the in-frame ones, with some missing. Here the sample spans about 93,000 clones, roughly 73% being singletons. The sequenced material came from PBMCs. The source of these receptors is a boy aged 5-17 years in good health and CMV-seronegative.

The rearrangement links TRBV29-1 to TRBJ2-7, with TRBD2 identical over 11 bases. Losses at the gene ends were 4 bases for V and 2 bases for J; bases not matched to a gene: 4. Germline CDR1 SQVTM, CDR2 ANQGSEA. CDR3 length equals 14 residues. The CDR3: CSVVLAGGAYEQYF. The CDR3 DNA reads as TGCAGCGTTGTTCTAGCGGGAGGTGCCTACGAGCAGTACTTC.

CDR3 sequence (DNA): TGTGCCTGGAGTGTATCTGGCGGGGGCCGGGAGCTGTTTTTT. Translation gives CAWSVSGGGRELFF. The chain uses TRBV30 and TRBJ2-2; D may be TRBD2 (7 bases). The CDR3 spans 14 residues. The germline CDR1 and CDR2 sequences are GTSNPN and SVGIG (reference sequence). Trimming took off 0 bases at V and 9 bases at J, with 14 bases between the two ends.

The chain couples TRBV29-1 to TRBJ2-7, with 9 bases matching TRBD1. The CDR3 is 12 residues long. After removal of 6 bases from V and 2 bases from J, the junction contained 2 bases not matched to a gene. Germline V CDR1 and CDR2: SQVTM, ANQGSEA. The CDR3 DNA follows: TGCAGCGTACGACAGGGGGCCTACGAGCAGTACTTC. It yields the protein CSVRQGAYEQYF.

On this clone itself: Different DNA sequences within this sample yield the same CDR3. The gene calls are TRBV4-1 and TRBJ1-2; 8 nucleotides match TRBD1. The germline V gene has CDR1 MGHRA and CDR2 YSYEKL. V trimming: 1 base; J trimming: 4 bases; junction bases outside the gene matches: 2. This CDR3 spans 14 amino acids. The CDR3 nucleotides read TGCGCCAGCAGCCAAGTTGGGACAGGCTATGGCTACACCTTC. Protein: CASSQVGTGYGYTF.

This chain connects TRBV7-2 to TRBJ2-1; 12 bases are a match to TRBD1. CDR1 is SGHTA and CDR2 is FQGNSA in the germline V gene. V was pared by 4 bases and J by 6 bases, with 7 bases of the junction left unmatched. The CDR3 sequence is 16 residues long. The CDR3 nucleotides are TGTGCCAGCAGCTCCCCGGGACAGGGGGCCCTCAATGAGCAGTTCTTC. This codes for CASSSPGQGALNEQFF.

This rearrangement joins TRBV29-1 to TRBJ2-7; a weak D match, TRBD2 (5 bases). Per germline, CDR1 SQVTM and CDR2 ANQGSEA. V lost 4 bases, J lost 6 bases, and 13 bases lay in between. The CDR3 is 12 residues long. This CDR3 reads CSVARKDSEQYF. The CDR3 nucleotides are TGCAGCGTTGCGAGGAAGGACTCCGAGCAGTACTTC.

The V call is TRBV7-6, the J call TRBJ2-7; 8 bases are shared with TRBD2. This CDR3 has 14 residues. V was pared by 8 bases and J by 2 bases, with 8 bases of the junction left unmatched. Germline CDR1 reads SGHVS; CDR2 reads FNYEAQ. CDR3: CASSSRGGTYEQYF. In DNA, the CDR3 is TGTGCCAGCTCATCTCGCGGGGGGACCTACGAGCAGTACTTC.

The V and J genes are TRBV5-3 and TRBJ2-1; TRBD2 matches at 11 bases. TRBV5-3 qualifies as an ORF whose function is uncertain. The CDR3 contains 16 residues. After removal of 4 bases from V and 8 bases from J, the junction contained 11 bases not matched to a gene. This chain's CDR3 is CARSASTSGRIYEQFF. DNA for the CDR3: TGTGCCAGAAGCGCCTCTACTAGCGGGAGAATATATGAGCAGTTCTTC.

This rearrangement joins TRBV18 to TRBJ2-7; 11 bases line up with TRBD2. V dropped 2 bases and J dropped 5; count of bases not matched to a gene: 8. Germline-derived CDR1 and CDR2 are KGHSH and LQKENI. The length of the CDR3 is 16 residues. The CDR3 spells CASSPIFSGRVDEQYF. For the CDR3, the DNA is TGTGCCAGCTCACCAATCTTTAGCGGGAGGGTAGACGAGCAGTACTTC.

The CDR3 reads CSVTGSYEQYF. The CDR3 nucleotides are TGCAGCGTGACGGGGTCCTACGAGCAGTACTTC. This chain links TRBV29-1 with TRBJ2-7; weak D call: TRBD2 (5 bases). Deletions cut 6 bases from V and 1 base from J, with 7 bases between. The CDR3 extends over 11 amino acids. Per the germline V gene, CDR1 is SQVTM and CDR2 is ANQGSEA.

This chain connects TRBV9 to TRBJ2-7; possibly TRBD2 for D (7 bases). Germline V gene data show CDR1 as SGDLS and CDR2 as YYNGEE. Between the trimmed V and J ends, which lost 3 bases and 3 bases, there was a span of 13 bases. The CDR3 has 14 residues. CDR3 in amino acids: CASSATGRDYEQYF. Here the CDR3 DNA reads TGTGCCAGCAGCGCAACAGGGAGGGACTACGAGCAGTACTTC.

The table lists this clone with a few counts. The V gene is TRBV6-4, the J gene TRBJ2-6; D gene ambiguous. The germline gives CDR1 MRHNA, CDR2 SNTAGT. This CDR3 has 16 amino acids. V lost 3 bases, J lost 0 bases, and 9 bases lay in between. The DNA for the CDR3 is TGTGCCAGCAGTGAAGACACAAGCTCTGGGGCCAACGTCCTGACTTTC. Its protein is CASSEDTSSGANVLTF.

The chain links TRBV25-1 to TRBJ1-2; D gene unclear. Germline V gene sequence: CDR1 MGHDK, CDR2 SYGVNS. This CDR3 has 12 residues. The V gene lost 4 bases and the J gene lost 2 bases, with 5 bases spanning the gap. CDR3 DNA: TGTGCCAGCAGTGGTCAGAACTATGGCTACACCTTC. As protein: CASSGQNYGYTF.

This chain joins TRBV28 and TRBJ1-1; D remains unclear. The V gene's germline CDR1 is MDHEN and CDR2 SYDVKM. This CDR3 comprises 16 residues. Trimming took 5 bases from V and 1 from J, leaving 17 bases between them. The CDR3 region has the DNA TGTGCCAGCAGTCCCAGCGTCCTAGAACAGAACACTGAAGCTTTCTTT. It yields the protein CASSPSVLEQNTEAFF. The full variable domain, its missing parts supplied by reference TRBV28 and TRBJ1-1, is DVKVTQSSRYLVKRTGEKVFLECVQDMDHENMFWYRQDPGLGLRLIYFSYDVKMKEKGDIPEGYSVSREKKERFSLILESASTNQTSMYLCASSPSVLEQNTEAFFGQGTRLTVV.